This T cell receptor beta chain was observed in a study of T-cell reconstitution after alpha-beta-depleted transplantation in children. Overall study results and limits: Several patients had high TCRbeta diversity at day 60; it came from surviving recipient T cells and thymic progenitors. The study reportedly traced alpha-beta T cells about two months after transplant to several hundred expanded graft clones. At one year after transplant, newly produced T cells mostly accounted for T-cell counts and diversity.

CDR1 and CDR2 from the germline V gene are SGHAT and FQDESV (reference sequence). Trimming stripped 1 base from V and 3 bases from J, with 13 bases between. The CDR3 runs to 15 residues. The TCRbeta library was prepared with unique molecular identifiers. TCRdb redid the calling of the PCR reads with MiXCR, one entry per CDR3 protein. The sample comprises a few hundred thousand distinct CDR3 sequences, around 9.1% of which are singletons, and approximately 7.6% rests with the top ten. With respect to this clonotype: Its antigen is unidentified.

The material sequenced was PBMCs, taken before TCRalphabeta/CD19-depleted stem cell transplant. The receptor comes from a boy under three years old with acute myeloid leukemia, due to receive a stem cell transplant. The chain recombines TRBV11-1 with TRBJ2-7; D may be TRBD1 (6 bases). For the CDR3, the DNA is TGTGCCAGCAGCTTAGAGTCAGGGGTTCGCTACGAGCAGTACTTC. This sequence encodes CASSLESGVRYEQYF.